A single sample gave rise to the 14 T cell receptor beta chains below, sequenced in a study of T cell responses to AZD1222 COVID-19 vaccine. The data were produced by immunoSEQ multiplex PCR, yet TCRdb's version contains in-frame clones alone and is incomplete. The table has roughly 100,000 clones, approximately 91% seen once. Sample: peripheral blood, taken on day 0 of AZD1222 vaccination. Receptor source: an adult in good health.

J is TRBJ2-5 and V is TRBV5-1; TRBD2 agrees at 10 bases. CDR1 SGHRS and CDR2 YFSETQ come from the germline V gene. This CDR3 is 16 amino acids long. V shed 3 bases, J shed 4 bases, and the junction held 9 bases outside the gene matches. The CDR3 bases are TGCGCCAGCAGCTCTGGAGTACTAGCGGGGAGAGAGACCCAGTACTTC. The encoded protein is CASSSGVLAGRETQYF.

V usage is TRBV28 and J usage is TRBJ2-4; possibly TRBD1 or TRBD2 for D (7 bases each). CDR3 length: 15 amino acids. The ends were cut back, 6 bases at V and 8 bases at J, with 20 bases in the middle. Germline V lookup: CDR1 MDHEN, CDR2 SYDVKM. CDR3 bases: TGTGCCAGCAGCAGTTTTACCCCAGGGGGGGACATTCAGTACTTC. Amino acid sequence: CASSSFTPGGDIQYF.

The chain recombines TRBV6-5 with TRBJ2-3; no reliable D call. The CDR3 consists of 13 residues. In germline, CDR1 is MNHEY, CDR2 SVGAGI. Trimming stripped 7 bases from V and 5 bases from J, with 13 bases between. This CDR3 is CASTRHGQDTQYF. The CDR3 DNA is TGTGCCAGCACCAGACATGGCCAAGATACGCAGTATTTT.

The chain combines TRBV12-3 or TRBV12-4 with TRBJ1-2; D remains ambiguous. CDR3 length equals 13 residues. With 3 bases removed from V and 14 bases from J, the gap between germline ends came to 19 bases. In nucleotides, the CDR3 is TGTGCCAGCAGTTTGAATGCCGGCGTCGGCGCGACCTTC. It encodes CASSLNAGVGATF.

This rearrangement joins TRBV5-6 to TRBJ1-4; tentatively, D is TRBD1 (5 bases). Per the germline V gene, CDR1 is SGHDT and CDR2 is YYEEEE. V was cut by 4 bases and J by 4 bases, with 11 bases left in between. There are 14 residues in the CDR3. The chain's CDR3 is CASSDSPRNEKLFF. In nucleotides, the CDR3 is TGTGCCAGCAGCGACAGCCCCCGTAATGAAAAACTGTTTTTT. The full variable domain, with the rest looked up from reference TRBV5-6 and TRBJ1-4, is DAGVTQSPTHLIKTRGQQVTLRCSPKSGHDTVSWYQQALGQGPQFIFQYYEEEERQRGNFPDRFSGHQFPNYSSELNVNALLLGDSALYLCASSDSPRNEKLFFGSGTQLSVL.

This chain links TRBV7-9 with TRBJ2-5, with 11 bases fitting TRBD2. CDR1 and CDR2 (germline): SEHNR, FQNEAQ (reference sequence). The CDR3 covers 15 residues. V dropped 2 bases and J dropped 5; count of bases not matched to a gene: 4. For the CDR3, the DNA is TGTGCCAGCAGCTTAACTAGCGGGGGTACGGAGACCCAGTACTTC. Protein product: CASSLTSGGTETQYF.

This chain connects TRBV5-4 to TRBJ2-7; D gene uncertain. With 4 bases removed from V and 6 bases from J, the gap between germline ends came to 14 bases. The germline V gene encodes CDR1 SGHNT and CDR2 YYREEE (reference sequence). CDR3 length: 13 amino acids. The CDR3 region is CASSDTPASEQYF. The CDR3, as DNA: TGTGCCAGCAGCGACACTCCGGCCTCCGAGCAGTACTTC.

This chain links TRBV7-6 with TRBJ2-2; possible D gene TRBD1, 6 bases. This CDR3 contains 13 residues. Deletions cut 11 bases from V and 4 bases from J, with 14 bases between. In germline, CDR1 is SGHVS, CDR2 FNYEAQ. The CDR3 sequence: CAVYTGSTGELFF. In DNA form, the CDR3 reads TGTGCCGTGTATACAGGGTCCACCGGGGAGCTGTTTTTT.

The V call is TRBV7-9, the J call TRBJ1-6, with D tentatively TRBD1 (5 bases). Trimming took 5 bases from V and 1 from J, leaving 9 bases between them. This CDR3 region has 15 residues. Per the germline V gene, CDR1 is SEHNR and CDR2 is FQNEAQ (reference sequence). CDR3 residues: CASSPGGSYNSPLHF. DNA for the CDR3: TGTGCCAGCAGCCCCGGGGGTTCCTATAATTCACCCCTCCACTTT. The full variable domain, its missing parts supplied by reference TRBV7-9 and TRBJ1-6, is DTGVSQNPRHKITKRGQNVTFRCDPISEHNRLYWYRQTLGQGPEFLTYFQNEAQLEKSRLLSDRFSAERPKGSFSTLEIQRTEQGDSAMYLCASSPGGSYNSPLHFGNGTRLTVT.

The chain carries TRBV14 and TRBJ2-1; possibly TRBD2 for D (6 bases). CDR3 length equals 16 residues. CDR1 is SGHDN and CDR2 is FVKESK in the germline V gene. The V gene lost 7 bases and the J gene lost 0 bases, with 16 bases spanning the gap. This CDR3 is CASTPPGGASYNEQFF. The CDR3 nucleotides are TGTGCCAGCACGCCCCCCGGCGGGGCCTCCTACAATGAGCAGTTCTTC.

This chain joins TRBV6-5 and TRBJ1-2; 9 bases are a match to TRBD1. Germline CDR1 is MNHEY and CDR2 is SVGAGI. The ends lost 8 bases at V and 3 bases at J; junction bases unmatched: 10. The CDR3 runs to 15 residues. The CDR3, as DNA: TGTGCCAGCTGTCTCCGACAGGGGGAGGACTATGGCTACACCTTC. Translated: CASCLRQGEDYGYTF.

The CDR3 sequence is CASSDRLTNEKLFF. DNA for the CDR3: TGTGCCAGCAGTGACAGGCTTACTAATGAAAAACTGTTTTTT. The rearrangement uses TRBV25-1 and TRBJ1-4, with D hard to call. The V end lost 3 bases, the J end lost 2 bases, and 7 bases lay between the germline ends. The germline CDR1 and CDR2 sequences are MGHDK and SYGVNS. The CDR3 totals 14 residues.

The rearrangement joins TRBV7-9 to TRBJ1-1; D is ambiguous. The CDR3 runs 13 residues. V was cut by 5 bases and J by 4 bases, with 11 bases left in between. CDR1 is SEHNR, CDR2 FQNEAQ, per germline (reference sequence). The CDR3 nucleotides read TGTGCCAGCAGCCAGATAGTTGTCACTGAAGCTTTCTTT. It encodes CASSQIVVTEAFF. The variable domain in full, with the rest retrieved from reference TRBV7-9 and TRBJ1-1, is DTGVSQNPRHKITKRGQNVTFRCDPISEHNRLYWYRQTLGQGPEFLTYFQNEAQLEKSRLLSDRFSAERPKGSFSTLEIQRTEQGDSAMYLCASSQIVVTEAFFGQGTRLTVV.

The chain carries TRBV6-1 and TRBJ2-3, with a possible D match to TRBD1 (5 bases). The germline gives CDR1 MNHNS, CDR2 SASEGT. Trimming removed 3 bases from V and 1 base from J, with 17 bases in between. This CDR3 has 17 amino acids. CDR3 amino acids: CASSEFRDSHRTDTQYF. The CDR3 coding sequence is TGTGCCAGCAGTGAGTTTCGCGACAGTCACCGCACAGATACGCAGTATTTT.